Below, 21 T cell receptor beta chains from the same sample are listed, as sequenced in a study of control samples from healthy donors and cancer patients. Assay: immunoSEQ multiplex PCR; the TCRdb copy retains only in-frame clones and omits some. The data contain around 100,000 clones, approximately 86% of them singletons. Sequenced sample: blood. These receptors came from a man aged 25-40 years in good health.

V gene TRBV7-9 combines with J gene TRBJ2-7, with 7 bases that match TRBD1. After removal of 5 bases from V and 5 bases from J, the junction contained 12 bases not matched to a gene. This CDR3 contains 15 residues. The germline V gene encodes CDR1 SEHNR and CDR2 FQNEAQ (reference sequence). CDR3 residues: CASSPETGTRNEQYF. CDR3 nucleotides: TGTGCCAGCAGCCCAGAGACAGGGACGAGGAACGAGCAGTACTTC. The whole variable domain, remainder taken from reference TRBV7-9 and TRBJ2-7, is DTGVSQNPRHKITKRGQNVTFRCDPISEHNRLYWYRQTLGQGPEFLTYFQNEAQLEKSRLLSDRFSAERPKGSFSTLEIQRTEQGDSAMYLCASSPETGTRNEQYFGPGTRLTVT.

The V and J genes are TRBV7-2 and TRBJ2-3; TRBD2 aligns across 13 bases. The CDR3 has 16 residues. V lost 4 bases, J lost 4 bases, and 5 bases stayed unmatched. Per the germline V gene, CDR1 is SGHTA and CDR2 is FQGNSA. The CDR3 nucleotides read TGTGCCAGCAGCTCACGACTAGCGGGAGGTGCAGATACGCAGTATTTT. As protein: CASSSRLAGGADTQYF. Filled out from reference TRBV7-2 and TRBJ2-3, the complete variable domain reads GAGVSQSPSNKVTEKGKDVELRCDPISGHTALYWYRQSLGQGLEFLIYFQGNSAPDKSGLPSDRFSAERTGGSVSTLTIQRTQQEDSAVYLCASSSRLAGGADTQYFGPGTRLTVL.

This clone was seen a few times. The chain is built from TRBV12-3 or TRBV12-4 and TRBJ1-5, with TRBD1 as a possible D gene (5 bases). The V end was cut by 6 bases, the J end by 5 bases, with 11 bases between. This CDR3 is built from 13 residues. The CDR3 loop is CASRQQGDQPQHF. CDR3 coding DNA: TGTGCCAGCAGACAGCAGGGTGATCAGCCCCAGCATTTT.

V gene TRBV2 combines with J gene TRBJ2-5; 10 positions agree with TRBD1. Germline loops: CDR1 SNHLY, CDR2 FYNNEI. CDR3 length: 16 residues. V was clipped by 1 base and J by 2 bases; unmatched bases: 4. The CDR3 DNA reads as TGTGCCAGCAGTGAAGGGACGGACAGGGGGCAAGAGACCCAGTACTTC. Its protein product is CASSEGTDRGQETQYF. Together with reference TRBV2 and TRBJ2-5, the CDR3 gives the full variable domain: EPEVTQTPSHQVTQMGQEVILRCVPISNHLYFYWYRQILGQKVEFLVSFYNNEISEKSEIFDDQFSVERPDGSNFTLKIRSTKLEDSAMYFCASSEGTDRGQETQYFGPGTRLLVL.

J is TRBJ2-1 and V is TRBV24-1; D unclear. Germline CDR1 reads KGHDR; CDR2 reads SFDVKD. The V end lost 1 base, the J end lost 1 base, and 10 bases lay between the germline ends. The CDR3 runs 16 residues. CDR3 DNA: TGTGCCACCAGTGATTTTCCCACCTTATCCTACAATGAGCAGTTCTTC. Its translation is CATSDFPTLSYNEQFF.

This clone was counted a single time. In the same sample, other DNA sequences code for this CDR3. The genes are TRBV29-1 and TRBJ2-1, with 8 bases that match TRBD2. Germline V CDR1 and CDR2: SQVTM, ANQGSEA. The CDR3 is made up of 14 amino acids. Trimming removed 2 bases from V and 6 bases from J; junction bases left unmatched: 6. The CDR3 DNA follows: TGCAGCGTTGAACCGGGGGGGCCAATCAATGAGCAGTTCTTC. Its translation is CSVEPGGPINEQFF.

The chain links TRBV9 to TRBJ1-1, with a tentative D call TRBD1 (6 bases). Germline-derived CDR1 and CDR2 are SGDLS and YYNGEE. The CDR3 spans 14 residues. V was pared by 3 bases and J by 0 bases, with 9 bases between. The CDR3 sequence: CASSADRLNTEAFF. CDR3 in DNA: TGTGCCAGCAGCGCGGACAGACTGAACACTGAAGCTTTCTTT.

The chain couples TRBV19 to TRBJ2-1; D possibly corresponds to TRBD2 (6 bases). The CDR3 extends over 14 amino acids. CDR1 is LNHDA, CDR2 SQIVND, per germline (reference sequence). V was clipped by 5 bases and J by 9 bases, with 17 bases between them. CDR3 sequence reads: CASSGTSPLGEQFF. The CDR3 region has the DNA TGTGCCAGTAGTGGAACTAGCCCCCTGGGTGAGCAGTTCTTC.

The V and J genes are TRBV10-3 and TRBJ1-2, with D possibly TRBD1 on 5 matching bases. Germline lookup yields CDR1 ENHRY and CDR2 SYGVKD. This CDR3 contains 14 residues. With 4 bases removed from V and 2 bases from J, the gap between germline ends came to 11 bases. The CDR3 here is CAISGGVGNYGYTF. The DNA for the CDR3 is TGTGCCATCAGTGGAGGGGTCGGAAACTATGGCTACACCTTC.

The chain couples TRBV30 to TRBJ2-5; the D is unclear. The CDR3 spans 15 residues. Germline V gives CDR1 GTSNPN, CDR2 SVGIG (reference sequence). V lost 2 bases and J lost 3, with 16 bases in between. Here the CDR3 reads CAWSSPLGWEETQYF. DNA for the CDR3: TGTGCCTGGAGTTCACCGCTAGGTTGGGAAGAGACCCAGTACTTC.

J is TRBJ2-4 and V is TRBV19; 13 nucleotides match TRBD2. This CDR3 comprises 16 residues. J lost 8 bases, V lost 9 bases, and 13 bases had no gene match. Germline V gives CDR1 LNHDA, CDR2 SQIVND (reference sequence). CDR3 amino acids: CASSGLAGFREDIQYF. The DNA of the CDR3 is TGTGCCAGCTCGGGACTAGCGGGATTTAGAGAGGACATTCAGTACTTC.

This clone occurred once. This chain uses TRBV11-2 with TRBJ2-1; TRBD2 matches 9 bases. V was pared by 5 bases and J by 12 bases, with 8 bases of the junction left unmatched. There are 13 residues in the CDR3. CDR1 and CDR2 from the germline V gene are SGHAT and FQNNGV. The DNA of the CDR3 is TGTGCCAGCAGCATCTCTGGACTAGCGTCGCAGTTCTTC. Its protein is CASSISGLASQFF.

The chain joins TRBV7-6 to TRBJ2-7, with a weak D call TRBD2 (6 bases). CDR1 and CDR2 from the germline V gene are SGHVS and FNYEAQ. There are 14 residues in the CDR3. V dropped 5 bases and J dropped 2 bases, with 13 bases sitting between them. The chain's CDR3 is CASSQSTGAYEQYF. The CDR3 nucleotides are TGTGCCAGCAGCCAATCCACGGGAGCCTACGAGCAGTACTTC.

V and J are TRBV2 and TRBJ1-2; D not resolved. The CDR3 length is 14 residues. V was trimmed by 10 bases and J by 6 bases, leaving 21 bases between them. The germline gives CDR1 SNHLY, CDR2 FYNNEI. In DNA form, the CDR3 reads TGTGCCACCGAAACGACACCGCTAGTGAATGGCTACACCTTC. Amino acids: CATETTPLVNGYTF.

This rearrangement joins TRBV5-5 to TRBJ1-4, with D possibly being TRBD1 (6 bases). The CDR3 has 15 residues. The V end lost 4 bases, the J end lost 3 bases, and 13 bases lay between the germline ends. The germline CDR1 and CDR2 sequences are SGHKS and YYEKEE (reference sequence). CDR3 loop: CASSRGGLSNEKLFF. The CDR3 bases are TGTGCCAGCAGCCGAGGGGGGCTCTCTAATGAAAAACTGTTTTTT.

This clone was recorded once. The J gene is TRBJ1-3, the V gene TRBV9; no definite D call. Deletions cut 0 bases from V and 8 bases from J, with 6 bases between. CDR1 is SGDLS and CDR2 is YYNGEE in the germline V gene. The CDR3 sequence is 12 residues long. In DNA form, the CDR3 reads TGTGCCAGCAGCGTAGGATCAGACACCATATATTTT. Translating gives CASSVGSDTIYF.

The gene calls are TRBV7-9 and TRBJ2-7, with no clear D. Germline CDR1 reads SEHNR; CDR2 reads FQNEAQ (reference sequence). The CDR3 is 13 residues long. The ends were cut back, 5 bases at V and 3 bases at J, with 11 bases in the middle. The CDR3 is CASSPTPDYEQYF. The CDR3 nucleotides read TGTGCCAGCAGCCCCACGCCCGACTACGAGCAGTACTTC.

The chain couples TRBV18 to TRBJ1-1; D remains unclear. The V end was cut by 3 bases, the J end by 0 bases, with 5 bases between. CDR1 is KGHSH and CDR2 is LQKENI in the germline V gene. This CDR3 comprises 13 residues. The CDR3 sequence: CASSPSLNTEAFF. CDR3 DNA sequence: TGTGCCAGCTCACCTAGTCTGAACACTGAAGCTTTCTTT.

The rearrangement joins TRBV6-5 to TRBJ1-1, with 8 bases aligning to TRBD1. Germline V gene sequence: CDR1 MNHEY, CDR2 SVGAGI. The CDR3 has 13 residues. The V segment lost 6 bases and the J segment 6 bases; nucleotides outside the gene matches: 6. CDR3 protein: CASRRTGIAEAFF. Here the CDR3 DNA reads TGTGCCAGCAGGAGGACAGGGATTGCTGAAGCTTTCTTT.

CDR3 region: CASSVQLAGGNEQFF. In nucleotides, the CDR3 is TGTGCCAGCAGCGTACAACTAGCGGGAGGGAATGAGCAGTTCTTC. This chain uses TRBV9 with TRBJ2-1, with 13 bases matching TRBD2. Looked up from germline, CDR1 is SGDLS and CDR2 is YYNGEE. Losses at the gene ends were 1 base for V and 7 bases for J; bases not matched to a gene: 2. This CDR3 spans 15 amino acids.

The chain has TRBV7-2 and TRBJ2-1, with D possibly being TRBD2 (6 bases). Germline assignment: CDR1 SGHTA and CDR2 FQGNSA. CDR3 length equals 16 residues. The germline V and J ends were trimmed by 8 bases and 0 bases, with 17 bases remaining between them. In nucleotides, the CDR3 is TGTGCCAGCGACCCTCAGCGGGTAAGCTCCTACAATGAGCAGTTCTTC. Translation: CASDPQRVSSYNEQFF.